This T cell receptor (beta chain) originates from a study of blood T cell repertoires in COVID-19. The wider study: The United States, Italy and Spain provided the acute and convalescent COVID-19 samples.

The CDR3 is made up of 15 amino acids. The V gene lost 3 bases and the J gene lost 4 bases, with 16 bases spanning the gap. Looked up from germline, CDR1 is SGHNT and CDR2 is YYREEE (reference sequence). In the authors' workflow: Amplification of reference gene primers provided the estimated nucleated cell counts. TCRdb's copy holds only in-frame clones and misses some; the assay was immunoSEQ multiplex PCR. The D gene and trimming were derived from the DNA, and the V and J assignments and clone size from that table. This table holds roughly 98,000 clones, 80% to 95% found once. Source material: peripheral blood. The TCR sequence derives from an older woman with active COVID-19. The chain combines TRBV5-4 with TRBJ1-2; the D gene is possibly TRBD1 (6 bases). The CDR3 region is CASSSKGVAGYGYTF. The CDR3 nucleotides are TGTGCCAGCAGCTCGAAGGGGGTCGCAGGCTATGGCTACACCTTC.